This T cell receptor (beta chain) was obtained from a study of response to subunit inactivated influenza vaccine (dated by TCRdb to the late 2010s). With respect to the entire study: The study used deep quantitative T cell receptor repertoire profiling to track responses to a trivalent subunit inactivated influenza vaccine.

CDR1 and CDR2, looked up from the germline V gene, are SGHTA and FQGNSA. From its cysteine to its phenylalanine, the CDR3 spans 17 amino acids. Only CDR3 DNA is held: 51 bases, read in frame from base 1. Trimmed from V: 2 bases; trimmed from J: 0 bases; junction bases lacking a gene match: 7. The protocol used for the library was RT-PCR. The instrument was an Illumina HiSeq 2500. TCRdb applied fastp at Q25 and MiXCR to the public reads, then kept only in-frame beta chains. Rows are unified per CDR3 protein, each entry keeping the most common DNA and genes. The sample data list 750,000 to 850,000 distinct CDR3 sequences, and around a sixth of these were observed just once. Roughly 10% of the sample goes to the ten largest clones. As for this clonotype: Its binding antigen is unknown. Base qualities are missing; no much larger clone stands one base away.

The paper as a whole reports these results and caveats: According to the authors, only a limited number of new T cells may be recruited by each seasonal influenza vaccination.

The sequence is built from TRBV7-2 and TRBJ2-7, and 10 junctional nucleotides match TRBD1. Specimen: PBMCs from blood, collected 5 to 6 days after vaccination. The receptor was isolated from a man in his fifties who received an inactivated influenza vaccine. Donor details come from another sample of the same person, matched by shared clones. The sequenced DNA: TGTGCCAGCAGCTTAAGGGTGGGACAGGGGAGCTCCTACGAGCAGTACTTC. It translates as CASSLRVGQGSSYEQYF. Supplemented by the reference TRBV7-2 and TRBJ2-7 proteins around the CDR3, the complete variable domain is GAGVSQSPSNKVTEKGKDVELRCDPISGHTALYWYRQSLGQGLEFLIYFQGNSAPDKSGLPSDRFSAERTGGSVSTLTIQRTQQEDSAVYLCASSLRVGQGSSYEQYFGPGTRLTVT.